This TCR beta chain was identified in a study of T-cell memory formation after mild COVID-19 (dated by TCRdb to about 2021). Background on the whole study: Most TCR sequence clusters were specific to one of the two donors. In two donors, T-cell clones that expanded and contracted after mild COVID-19 were followed by sequencing TCRalpha and TCRbeta repertoires longitudinally. The cohort comprised two young, previously healthy adult volunteers, one female and one male. Paper-wide results and their limitations: The study included only two mild cases, and larger cohorts that include severe cases with pre-infection samples were judged to be necessary. Contracting CD4+ clones were located mainly in the CM and EM memory subsets, whereas CD8+ clones were found to be enriched in EMRA. Clones that contracted from day 15 to 85 showed balanced CD4/CD8 phenotypes, whereas a second wave of clones that expanded from day 15 to 37 leaned towards CD4+. Some responding clones were found in pre-infection memory, which suggests that pre-existing cross-reactive memory T cells took part in the SARS-CoV-2 response. Whether the second-wave clones peaking on day 37 were SARS-CoV-2 specific was not confirmed.

Sequencing instrument: Illumina NovaSeq 6000. TCRalpha and TCRbeta cDNA libraries were constructed by 5'RACE with constant-segment primers, with sample barcodes and unique molecular identifiers being introduced. Trizol reagent was used to extract RNA from every sample. Libraries were amplified in two PCR steps, with a second sample barcode and Illumina TruSeq adapters added in the second step. Sequencing of libraries was performed on an Illumina NovaSeq with 2 x 150 bp paired-end reads. The authors processed their data as follows. With migec v1.2.7, reads were demultiplexed and then collapsed into UMI-guided consensus sequences. Using mixcr v2.1.11, UMI consensuses were aligned to TRA and TRB V and J templates and then assembled into clonotypes. A clonotype was counted as expanded or contracted only when both edgeR and NoisET called the clonotype significant, with the noise models trained on biological replicates. For edgeR calls, the thresholds were a false discovery rate-adjusted p below 0.01 and a log2 fold-change of 1. As an exploratory analysis of dynamics, PCA with hierarchical clustering was applied to max-normalized trajectories of the 1000 most abundant clonotypes. Each responding clone was given a CD4 or CD8 phenotype based on the CD4+ and CD8+ repertoires, which had been sequenced separately. Using fastp at Q25 and MiXCR, TCRdb reprocessed the public reads and kept productive beta chains. When rows share a CDR3 protein, they turn into one entry using the most common DNA and genes. TCRdb, not the original authors, processed these V and J calls. For this sample the table gives roughly 50,000 distinct CDR3 sequences, of which 9.5% were detected only once. Roughly 1.2% of the sample is held by the ten biggest clonotypes.

Ficoll-Paque density gradient centrifugation was the method used to isolate PBMCs. This clonotype appeared a few times. Its antigen is unknown. The sample holds no much larger clone one base away, and base qualities are not on file. The clonotype comes from a young man who had mild COVID-19 (a few samples of this study predate the infection). The sample titles of this study are shuffled in the database, so cell type and time point are left out; the donor was told from shared clones. The sequenced sample was PBMCs or a T cell subset sorted from them (not recorded which).

The CDR3 region: CSASRTGANGYTF. In nucleotides, the sequence is TGCAGTGCTAGTCGGACGGGCGCGAATGGCTACACCTTC. The V gene is TRBV20-1 and the J gene is TRBJ1-2; the D gene cannot be resolved reliably. From cysteine to phenylalanine, the CDR3 is 13 amino acids long. Of all the DNA, just the CDR3 is kept, 39 bases in frame from base 1. V sheds 3 bases and J sheds 6 bases, leaving 14 bases between their ends. CDR1 and CDR2, per the germline V gene (reference sequence), are DFQATT and SNEGSKA.